One sample yielded the 2 T cell receptor beta chains listed below, sequenced in a study of control samples from healthy donors and cancer patients. Assay: immunoSEQ multiplex PCR; the TCRdb copy retains only in-frame clones and omits some. The repertoire includes over 70,000 clones, 85% to 90% of them detected once, and 7.5% to 8% sits in the top ten. The sequenced sample was blood. Receptors originate from a woman aged 60 to 75 in good health.

The chain recombines TRBV7-2 with TRBJ2-4; 8 bases align to TRBD1. CDR3 length: 17 residues. CDR1 is SGHTA, CDR2 FQGNSA, per germline. V shed 3 bases, J shed 0 bases, and the junction held 7 bases outside the gene matches. The CDR3, as DNA: TGTGCCAGCAGCTTGCTGGGACAGGCTATAGCCAAAAACATTCAGTACTTC. Its translation is CASSLLGQAIAKNIQYF. The whole variable domain, filled in from reference TRBV7-2 and TRBJ2-4, reads GAGVSQSPSNKVTEKGKDVELRCDPISGHTALYWYRQSLGQGLEFLIYFQGNSAPDKSGLPSDRFSAERTGGSVSTLTIQRTQQEDSAVYLCASSLLGQAIAKNIQYFGAGTRLSVL.

The V and J genes are TRBV24-1 and TRBJ1-5, with 7 bases aligning to TRBD1. V was pared by 12 bases and J by 4 bases, with 11 bases of the junction left unmatched. Looked up from germline, CDR1 is KGHDR and CDR2 is SFDVKD. The CDR3 runs 14 residues. This CDR3 is CASQGGRGNQPQHF. CDR3 bases: TGTGCCTCCCAGGGGGGGCGGGGGAATCAGCCCCAGCATTTT.